The clone carrying this TCR beta chain has a count of ten or more. Antigen: not known. V lost 1 base, J lost 3 bases, and 12 bases lay in between. In germline, CDR1 is LNHNV, CDR2 YYDKDF (reference sequence). CDR3 length equals 15 residues. TCRdb fed the multiplex PCR reads into MiXCR, producing one record per CDR3 protein. In the table there are some 170,000 distinct CDR3 sequences, 25% to 40% of which are singletons. Samples came from axillary lymph nodes draining the breast cancer. The sample comes from a study of breast tumors, draining lymph nodes, adjacent tissues. Study-level findings and limits: Tumor TCR diversity was below lymph nodes but above nontumor tissue.

V and J are TRBV15 and TRBJ2-5, with D possibly being TRBD1 or TRBD2 (6 bases each). Sequenced: axillary lymph node tissue. This sequence was found in a female donor with breast cancer. Some clones in this sample may be carry-over from other donors' samples. The CDR3 sequence: CATSRGPGAKETQYF. For the CDR3, the DNA is TGTGCCACCAGCAGAGGACCGGGGGCAAAAGAGACCCAGTACTTC.